This TCR beta chain was found in a study of T cells in Graves' hyperthyroidism and ophthalmopathy. Researchers took RNA transcripts and amplified the TCR beta CDR3 regions from them. HTBI primers drove first-round RT-PCR of the TCR CDR3. TCRdb itself ran the multiplex PCR reads through MiXCR, one entry per CDR3 protein. The profile shows approximately 700,000 distinct CDR3 sequences, roughly 17% of them singletons. Broader study findings: Most thyroid clonotypes expanded above 0.001 appeared in blood too.

As concerns this clonotype: Its antigen remains unidentified.

The CDR3 has 13 residues. The V end lost 6 bases, the J end lost 6 bases, and 18 bases lay between the germline ends. CDR1 and CDR2 from the germline V gene are DFQATT and SNEGSKA (reference sequence). The rearrangement joins TRBV20-1 to TRBJ2-7; D is possibly TRBD2 (5 bases). The receptor's source is a man aged 18 to 29 with Graves' hyperthyroidism. Sequenced: blood. CDR3 region: CSACLLLAGEQYF. Written as DNA, the CDR3 is TGCAGTGCGTGCTTACTCCTGGCGGGCGAGCAGTACTTC.